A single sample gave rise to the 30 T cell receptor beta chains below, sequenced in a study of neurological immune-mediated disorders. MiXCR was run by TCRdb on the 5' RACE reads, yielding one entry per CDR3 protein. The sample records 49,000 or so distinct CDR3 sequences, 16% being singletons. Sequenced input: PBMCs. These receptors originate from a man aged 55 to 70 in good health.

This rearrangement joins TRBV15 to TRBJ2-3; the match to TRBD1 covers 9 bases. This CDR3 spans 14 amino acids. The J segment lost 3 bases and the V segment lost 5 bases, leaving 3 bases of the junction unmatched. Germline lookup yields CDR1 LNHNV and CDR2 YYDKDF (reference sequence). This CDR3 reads CATSGDRETDTQYF. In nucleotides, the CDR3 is TGTGCCACCAGCGGGGACAGGGAGACAGATACGCAGTATTTT.

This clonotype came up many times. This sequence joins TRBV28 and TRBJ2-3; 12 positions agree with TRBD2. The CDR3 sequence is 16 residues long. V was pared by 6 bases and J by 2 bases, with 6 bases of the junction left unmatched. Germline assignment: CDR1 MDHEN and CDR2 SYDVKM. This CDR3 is CASSQTSGSNTDTQYF. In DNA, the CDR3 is TGTGCCAGCAGCCAGACTAGCGGGAGTAACACAGATACGCAGTATTTT.

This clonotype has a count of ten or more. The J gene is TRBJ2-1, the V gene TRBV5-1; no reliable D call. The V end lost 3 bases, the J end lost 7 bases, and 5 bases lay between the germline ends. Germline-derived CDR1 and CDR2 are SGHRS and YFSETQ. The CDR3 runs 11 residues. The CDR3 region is CASSWGNEQFF. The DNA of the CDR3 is TGCGCCAGCAGCTGGGGAAATGAGCAGTTCTTC.

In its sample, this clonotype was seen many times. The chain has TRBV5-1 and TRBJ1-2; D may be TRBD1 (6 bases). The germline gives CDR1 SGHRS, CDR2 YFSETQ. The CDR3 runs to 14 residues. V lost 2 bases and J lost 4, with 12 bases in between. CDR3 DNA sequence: TGCGCCAGCAGCTTTACTGGACAGCTCTATGGCTACACCTTC. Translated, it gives CASSFTGQLYGYTF.

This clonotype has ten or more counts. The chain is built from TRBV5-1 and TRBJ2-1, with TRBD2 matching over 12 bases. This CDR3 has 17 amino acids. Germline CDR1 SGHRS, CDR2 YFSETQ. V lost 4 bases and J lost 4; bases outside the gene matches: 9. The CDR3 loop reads CASSLRTSGIGYNEQFF. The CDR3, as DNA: TGCGCCAGCAGCCTGAGGACTAGCGGGATAGGTTACAATGAGCAGTTCTTC.

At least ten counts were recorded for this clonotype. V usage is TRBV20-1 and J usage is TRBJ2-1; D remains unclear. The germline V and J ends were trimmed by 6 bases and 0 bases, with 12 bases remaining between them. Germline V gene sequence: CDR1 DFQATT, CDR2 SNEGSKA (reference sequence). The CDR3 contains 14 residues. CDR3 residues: CSAIGDSSYNEQFF. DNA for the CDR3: TGCAGTGCCATCGGTGATAGCTCCTACAATGAGCAGTTCTTC.

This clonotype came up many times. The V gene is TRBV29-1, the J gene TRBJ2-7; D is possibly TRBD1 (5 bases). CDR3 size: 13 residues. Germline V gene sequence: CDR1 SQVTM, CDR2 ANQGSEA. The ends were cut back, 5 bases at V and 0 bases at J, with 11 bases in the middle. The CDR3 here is CSVLWQGSYEQYF. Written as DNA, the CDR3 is TGCAGCGTTTTATGGCAGGGCTCCTACGAGCAGTACTTC.

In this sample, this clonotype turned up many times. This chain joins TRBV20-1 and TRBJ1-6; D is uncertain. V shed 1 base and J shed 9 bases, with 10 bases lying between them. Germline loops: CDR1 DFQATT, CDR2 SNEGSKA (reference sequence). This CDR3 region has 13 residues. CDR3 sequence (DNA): TGCAGTGCTAGAGGGGTGAGGAGTTCACCCCTCCACTTT. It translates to CSARGVRSSPLHF.

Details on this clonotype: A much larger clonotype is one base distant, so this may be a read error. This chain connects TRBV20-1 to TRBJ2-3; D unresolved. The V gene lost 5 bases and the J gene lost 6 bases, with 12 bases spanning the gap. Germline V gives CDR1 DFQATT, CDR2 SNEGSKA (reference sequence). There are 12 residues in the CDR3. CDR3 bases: TGCAGTGCTCAAAACTGGAGTGATACGCAGTATTTT. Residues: CSAQNWSDTQYF.

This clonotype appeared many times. CDR3 coding DNA: TGTGCCAGCAGCCAGGGATGGTACGAGCAGTACTTC. Protein sequence: CASSQGWYEQYF. This sequence joins TRBV3-1 and TRBJ2-7; no clear D gene. The CDR3 spans 12 residues. The V end lost 3 bases, the J end lost 4 bases, and 7 bases lay between the germline ends. The germline V gene has CDR1 LGHDT and CDR2 YNNKEL (reference sequence).

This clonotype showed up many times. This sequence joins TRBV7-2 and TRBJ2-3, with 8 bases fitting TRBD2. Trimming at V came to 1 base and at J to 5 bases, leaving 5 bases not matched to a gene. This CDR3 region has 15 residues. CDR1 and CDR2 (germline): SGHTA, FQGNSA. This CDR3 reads CASSLGGLAGDTQYF. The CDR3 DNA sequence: TGTGCCAGCAGCTTAGGGGGTCTAGCGGGAGATACGCAGTATTTT. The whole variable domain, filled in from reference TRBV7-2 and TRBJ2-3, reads GAGVSQSPSNKVTEKGKDVELRCDPISGHTALYWYRQSLGQGLEFLIYFQGNSAPDKSGLPSDRFSAERTGGSVSTLTIQRTQQEDSAVYLCASSLGGLAGDTQYFGPGTRLTVL.

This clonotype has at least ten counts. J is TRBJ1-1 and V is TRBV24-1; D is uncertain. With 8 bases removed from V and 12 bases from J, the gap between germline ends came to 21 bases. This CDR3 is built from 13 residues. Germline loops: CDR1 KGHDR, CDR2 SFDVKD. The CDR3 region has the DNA TGTGCCACCAATTCATCAGCACGTTTCGAGACTTTCTTT. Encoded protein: CATNSSARFETFF.

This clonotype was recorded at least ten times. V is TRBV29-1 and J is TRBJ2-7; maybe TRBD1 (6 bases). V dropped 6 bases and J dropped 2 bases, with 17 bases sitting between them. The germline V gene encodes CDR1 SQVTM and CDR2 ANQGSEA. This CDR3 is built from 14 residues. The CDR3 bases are TGCAGCGTACCCCACCGGGACAACCCCTACGAGCAGTACTTC. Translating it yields CSVPHRDNPYEQYF.

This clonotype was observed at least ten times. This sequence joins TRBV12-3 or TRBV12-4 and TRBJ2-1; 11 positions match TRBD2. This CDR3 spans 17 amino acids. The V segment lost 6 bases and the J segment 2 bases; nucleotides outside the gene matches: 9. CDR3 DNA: TGTGCCAGCAGCTCCCCAATAGCGGGAGGGGCCTACAATGAGCAGTTCTTC. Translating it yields CASSSPIAGGAYNEQFF.

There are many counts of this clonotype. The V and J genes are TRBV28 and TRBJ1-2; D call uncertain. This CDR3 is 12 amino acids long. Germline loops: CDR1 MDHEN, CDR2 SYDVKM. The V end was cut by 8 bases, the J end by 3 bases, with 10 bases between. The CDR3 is CASGRLDYGYTF. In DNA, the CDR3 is TGTGCCAGCGGCAGGCTAGACTATGGCTACACCTTC.

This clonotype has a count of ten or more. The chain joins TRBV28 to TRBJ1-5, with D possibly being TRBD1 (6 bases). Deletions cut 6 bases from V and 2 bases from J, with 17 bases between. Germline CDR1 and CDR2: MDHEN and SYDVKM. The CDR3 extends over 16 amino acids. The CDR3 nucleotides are TGTGCCAGCAGCCACGGGGGGGCGGGGGGCAATCAGCCCCAGCATTTT. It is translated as CASSHGGAGGNQPQHF. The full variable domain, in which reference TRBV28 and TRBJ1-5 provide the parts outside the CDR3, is DVKVTQSSRYLVKRTGEKVFLECVQDMDHENMFWYRQDPGLGLRLIYFSYDVKMKEKGDIPEGYSVSREKKERFSLILESASTNQTSMYLCASSHGGAGGNQPQHFGDGTRLSIL.

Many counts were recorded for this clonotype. CDR3 sequence (DNA): TGCGCCAGCAGCTTGGGCTGGGACAGATACACCGGGGAGCTGTTTTTT. Its protein product is CASSLGWDRYTGELFF. The rearrangement joins TRBV5-1 to TRBJ2-2, with 7 bases lining up with TRBD1. Germline CDR1 and CDR2: SGHRS and YFSETQ. Germline trimming cut 0 bases from V and 3 bases from J; bases unmatched to any gene: 5. CDR3 length: 16 amino acids.

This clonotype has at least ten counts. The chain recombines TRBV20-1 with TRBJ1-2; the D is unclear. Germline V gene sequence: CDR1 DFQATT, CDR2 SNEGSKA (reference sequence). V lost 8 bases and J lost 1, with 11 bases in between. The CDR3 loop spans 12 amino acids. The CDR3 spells CSSPRVNYGYTF. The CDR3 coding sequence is TGCAGTTCACCGAGGGTTAACTATGGCTACACCTTC.

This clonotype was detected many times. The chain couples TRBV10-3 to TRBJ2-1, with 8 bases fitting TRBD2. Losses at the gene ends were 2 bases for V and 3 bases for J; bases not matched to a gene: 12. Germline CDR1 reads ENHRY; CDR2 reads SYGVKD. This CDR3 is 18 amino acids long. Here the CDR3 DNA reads TGTGCCATCAGTGAGCCTCTTCCGGGACTAGGCTTCTACAATGAGCAGTTCTTC. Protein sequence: CAISEPLPGLGFYNEQFF.

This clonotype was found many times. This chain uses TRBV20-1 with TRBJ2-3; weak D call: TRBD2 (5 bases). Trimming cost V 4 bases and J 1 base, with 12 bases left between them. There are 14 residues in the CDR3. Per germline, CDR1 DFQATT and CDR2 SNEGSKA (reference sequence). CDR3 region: CSAKRTEGTDTQYF. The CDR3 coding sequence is TGCAGTGCTAAACGAACGGAGGGCACAGATACGCAGTATTTT.

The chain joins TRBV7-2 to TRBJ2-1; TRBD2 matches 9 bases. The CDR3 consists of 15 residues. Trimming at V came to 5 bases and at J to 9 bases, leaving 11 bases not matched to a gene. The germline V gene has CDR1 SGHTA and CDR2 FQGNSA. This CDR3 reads CASSISGSGSTEQFF. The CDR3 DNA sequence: TGTGCCAGCAGCATTAGCGGGAGTGGGTCGACTGAGCAGTTCTTC.

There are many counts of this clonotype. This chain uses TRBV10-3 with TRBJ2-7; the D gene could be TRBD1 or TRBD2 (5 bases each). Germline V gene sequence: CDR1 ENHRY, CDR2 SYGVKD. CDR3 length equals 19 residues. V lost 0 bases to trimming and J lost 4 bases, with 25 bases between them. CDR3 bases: TGTGCCATCAGTGAGTCGCAGGGTCGACTTGGGACGAAGGGTTACGAGCAGTACTTC. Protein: CAISESQGRLGTKGYEQYF.

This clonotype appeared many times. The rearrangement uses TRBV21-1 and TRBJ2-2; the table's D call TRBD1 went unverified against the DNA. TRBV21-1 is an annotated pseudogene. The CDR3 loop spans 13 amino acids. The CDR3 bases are TGTGCCAGTACAGGGGGCGACACCGGGGAGCTGTTTTTT. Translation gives CASTGGDTGELFF.

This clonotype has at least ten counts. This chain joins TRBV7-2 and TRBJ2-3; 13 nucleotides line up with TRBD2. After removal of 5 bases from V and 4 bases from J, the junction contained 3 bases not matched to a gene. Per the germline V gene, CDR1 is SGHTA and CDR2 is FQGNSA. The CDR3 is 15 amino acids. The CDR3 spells CASSLTSGRADTQYF. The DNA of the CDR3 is TGTGCCAGCAGCCTAACTAGCGGGAGGGCAGATACGCAGTATTTT.

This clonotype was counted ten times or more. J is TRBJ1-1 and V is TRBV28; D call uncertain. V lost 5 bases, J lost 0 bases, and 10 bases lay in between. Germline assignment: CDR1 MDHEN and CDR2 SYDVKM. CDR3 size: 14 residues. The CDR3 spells CASSRRSMNTEAFF. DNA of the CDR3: TGTGCCAGCAGTCGACGGAGTATGAACACTGAAGCTTTCTTT.

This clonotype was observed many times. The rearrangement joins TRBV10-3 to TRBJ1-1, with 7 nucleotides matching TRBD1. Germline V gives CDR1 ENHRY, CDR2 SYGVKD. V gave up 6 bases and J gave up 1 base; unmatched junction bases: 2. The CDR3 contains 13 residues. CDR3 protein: CAISWDRNTEAFF. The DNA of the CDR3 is TGTGCCATCAGCTGGGACAGGAACACTGAAGCTTTCTTT.

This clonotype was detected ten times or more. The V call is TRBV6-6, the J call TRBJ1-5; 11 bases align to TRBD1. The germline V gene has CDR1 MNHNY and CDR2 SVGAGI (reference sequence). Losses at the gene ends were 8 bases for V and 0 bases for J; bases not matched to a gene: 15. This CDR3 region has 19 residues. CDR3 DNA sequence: TGTGCCAGCCGAGCCCCAACCGGGACAGGGGGTCATAGCAATCAGCCCCAGCATTTT. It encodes CASRAPTGTGGHSNQPQHF.

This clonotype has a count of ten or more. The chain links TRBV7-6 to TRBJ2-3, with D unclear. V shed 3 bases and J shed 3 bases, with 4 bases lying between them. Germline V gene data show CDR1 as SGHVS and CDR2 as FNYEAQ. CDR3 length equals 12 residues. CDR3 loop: CASSLRTDTQYF. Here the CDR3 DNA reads TGTGCCAGCAGCTTGAGGACAGATACGCAGTATTTT.

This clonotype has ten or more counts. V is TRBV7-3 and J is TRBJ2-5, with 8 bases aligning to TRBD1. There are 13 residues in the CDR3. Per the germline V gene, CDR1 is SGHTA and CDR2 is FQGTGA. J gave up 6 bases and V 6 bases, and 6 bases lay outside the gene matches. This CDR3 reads CASSVDRDKTQYF. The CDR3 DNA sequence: TGTGCCAGCAGTGTGGACAGGGACAAGACCCAGTACTTC.

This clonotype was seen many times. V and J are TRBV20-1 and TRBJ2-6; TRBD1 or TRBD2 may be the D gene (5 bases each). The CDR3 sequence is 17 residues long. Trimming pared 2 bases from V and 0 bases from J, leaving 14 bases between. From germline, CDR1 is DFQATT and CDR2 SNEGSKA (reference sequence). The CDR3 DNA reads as TGCAGTGCTAGAAACGAGGCAGGGAGCTCTGGGGCCAACGTCCTGACTTTC. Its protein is CSARNEAGSSGANVLTF.